Sequencing of this TCR beta chain was carried out in a study of blood T cell repertoires in COVID-19. Background on the study: In each case, the material was cDNA or gDNA derived from T cells, B-cell-depleted T cells, or PBMCs.

The CDR3 has 13 amino acids. Per germline, CDR1 KGHSH and CDR2 LQKENI. The germline V and J ends were trimmed by 4 bases and 1 base, with 7 bases remaining between them. Cohort 3 donors counted as recovered after two negative PCRs, clearance, or resolved symptoms. Some clones are missing from TCRdb's copy, which holds only in-frame ones; the method was immunoSEQ multiplex PCR. The sample shows 150,000 to 200,000 clones, 70% to 90% of them seen only once. Sequenced: PBMCs or T cells enriched from blood (not recorded which). The receptor's source is a man aged 40-55 years who had recovered from COVID-19. The V and J genes are TRBV18 and TRBJ1-1; D possibly corresponds to TRBD1 (5 bases). CDR3 DNA: TGTGCCAGCTCACAGGGGCAGAACACTGAAGCTTTCTTT. Protein product: CASSQGQNTEAFF.